This record looks at one T cell receptor beta chain sequence and its context. V dropped 2 bases and J dropped 6 bases, with 17 bases sitting between them. The CDR3 extends over 16 amino acids. Per germline, CDR1 SGHVS and CDR2 FNYEAQ. The assay was immunoSEQ multiplex PCR, and TCRdb's table has in-frame clones only and misses some. The table shows over 100,000 clones, with roughly 93% occurring only once. This sample is part of a study of T cell responses to AZD1222 COVID-19 vaccine. This chain connects TRBV7-6 to TRBJ2-1, with a possible D match to TRBD1 (5 bases). This sequence originates from an adult who received the AZD1222 COVID-19 vaccine. The sample here was peripheral blood, taken 28 days after the second AZD1222 dose. CDR3 DNA sequence: TGTGCCAGCAGCTTAAAAATGTCAGGGTCCGGCAATGAGCAGTTCTTC. Residues: CASSLKMSGSGNEQFF.